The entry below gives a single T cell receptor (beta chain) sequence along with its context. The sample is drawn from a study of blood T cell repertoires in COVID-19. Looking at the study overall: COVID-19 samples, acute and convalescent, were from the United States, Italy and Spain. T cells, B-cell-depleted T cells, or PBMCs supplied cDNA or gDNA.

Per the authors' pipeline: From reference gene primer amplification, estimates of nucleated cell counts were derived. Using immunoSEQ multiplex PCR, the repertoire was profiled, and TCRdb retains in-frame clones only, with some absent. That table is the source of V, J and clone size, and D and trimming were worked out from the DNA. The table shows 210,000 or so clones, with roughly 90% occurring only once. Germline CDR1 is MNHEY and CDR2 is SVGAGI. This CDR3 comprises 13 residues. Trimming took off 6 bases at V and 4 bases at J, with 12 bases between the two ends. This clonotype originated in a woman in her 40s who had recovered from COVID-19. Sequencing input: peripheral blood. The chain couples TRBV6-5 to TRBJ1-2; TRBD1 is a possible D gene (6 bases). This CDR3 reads CASSVDRIYGYTF. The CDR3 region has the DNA TGTGCCAGCAGCGTAGACAGGATCTATGGCTACACCTTC.